Detailed here is one T cell receptor beta chain. These data originate in a study of cytomegalovirus exposure and HLA in healthy donors. The PCR ran on 60 Vbeta and 13 Jbeta primers. Profiling relied on immunoSEQ multiplex PCR, and the TCRdb table lists in-frame clones only, not all of them. The repertoire holds 250,000 to 350,000 clones, with around 86% as singletons. The CDR3 is made up of 16 amino acids. With 0 bases clipped from V and 2 bases from J, the junction kept 5 bases outside the gene matches. From germline, CDR1 is MGHRA and CDR2 YSYEKL. The specimen sequenced was PBMCs. The receptor was isolated from a man between 40 and 49 years old in good health and CMV-seropositive. This rearrangement joins TRBV4-1 to TRBJ2-3; 7 nucleotides match TRBD1. The CDR3: CASSQDWGQYTDTQYF. CDR3 sequence (DNA): TGCGCCAGCAGCCAAGATTGGGGACAGTACACAGATACGCAGTATTTT.